The 14 T cell receptor beta chains listed next were all sequenced from one sample in a study of OX40 agonist ivuxolimab in advanced cancers. The protocol was immunoSEQ multiplex PCR, while the TCRdb copy is restricted to in-frame clones and leaves out a portion. The sample has approximately 72,000 clones; around nine tenths are singletons. Material: CD4+ or CD8+ T cells sorted from blood, obtained in a trial of the OX40 agonist ivuxolimab. These receptors were collected from an adult with an advanced solid tumor such as melanoma, head and neck, liver or kidney cancer.

V is TRBV18 and J is TRBJ1-2; D uncertain. Germline V CDR1 and CDR2: KGHSH, LQKENI. The CDR3 covers 14 residues. V lost 0 bases, J lost 6 bases, and 11 bases lay in between. The CDR3 nucleotides read TGTGCCAGCTCACCACCGGCGATAAGGGATGGCTACACCTTC. It codes for CASSPPAIRDGYTF.

The chain is built from TRBV29-1 and TRBJ1-1, with D possibly matching TRBD1 (6 bases). The V gene lost 8 bases and the J gene lost 10 bases, with 14 bases spanning the gap. The germline V gene has CDR1 SQVTM and CDR2 ANQGSEA. CDR3 size: 10 residues. The CDR3, as DNA: TGCAGCTCTGGGAAGGGGGGAGCTTTCTTT. Amino acid sequence: CSSGKGGAFF.

The chain joins TRBV25-1 to TRBJ1-3; D is unclear. The ends were cut back, 5 bases at V and 7 bases at J, with 9 bases in the middle. This CDR3 is 12 amino acids long. In germline, CDR1 is MGHDK, CDR2 SYGVNS. CDR3 nucleotides: TGTGCCAGCAGTCTAACGGGGAACACCATATATTTT. Translated: CASSLTGNTIYF.

This clone was recorded only once. V gene TRBV18 combines with J gene TRBJ2-5; the D gene is possibly TRBD1 (5 bases). The CDR3 runs to 16 residues. Trimming took 2 bases from V and 2 from J, leaving 15 bases between them. The germline V gene encodes CDR1 KGHSH and CDR2 LQKENI. Written as DNA, the CDR3 is TGTGCCAGCTCACCATGGGCTACAAGGGGACAAGAGACCCAGTACTTC. It encodes CASSPWATRGQETQYF. Full variable domain (remainder filled in from reference TRBV18 and TRBJ2-5): NAGVMQNPRHLVRRRGQEARLRCSPMKGHSHVYWYRQLPEEGLKFMVYLQKENIIDESGMPKERFSAEFPKEGPSILRIQQVVRGDSAAYFCASSPWATRGQETQYFGPGTRLLVL.

V gene TRBV29-1 combines with J gene TRBJ2-5; D call uncertain. Germline-derived CDR1 and CDR2 are SQVTM and ANQGSEA. V lost 2 bases and J 5 bases, leaving 9 bases between the germline ends. The CDR3 extends over 12 amino acids. The CDR3 DNA is TGCAGCGTTGAATACTCGACCGAGACCCAGTACTTC. This sequence encodes CSVEYSTETQYF.

The chain uses TRBV6-5 and TRBJ2-5; D unclear. The V gene's germline CDR1 is MNHEY and CDR2 SVGAGI. The CDR3 runs to 13 residues. Trimming removed 0 bases at V and 7 bases at J, with 9 bases between. CDR3 DNA sequence: TGTGCCAGCAGTTACTCTACTCTCGGGACCCAGTACTTC. It yields the protein CASSYSTLGTQYF.

The V and J genes are TRBV18 and TRBJ2-7; no definite D call. The CDR3 is made up of 11 amino acids. Trimming cost V 8 bases and J 3 bases, with 8 bases left between them. Germline CDR1 reads KGHSH; CDR2 reads LQKENI. CDR3 in DNA: TGTGCCAGCGGTTCGAACTACGAGCAGTACTTC. Its protein is CASGSNYEQYF.

The chain couples TRBV7-3 to TRBJ2-1; the D call may be TRBD1 or TRBD2 (6 bases each). CDR1 and CDR2 (germline): SGHTA, FQGTGA. This CDR3 is built from 14 residues. V gave up 2 bases and J gave up 7 bases, with 12 bases separating them. The CDR3 sequence is CASSLLAGTNEQFF. In nucleotides, the CDR3 is TGTGCCAGCAGCTTATTGGCGGGGACAAATGAGCAGTTCTTC. The full variable domain, completed using reference TRBV7-3 and TRBJ2-1, is GAGVSQTPSNKVTEKGKYVELRCDPISGHTALYWYRQSLGQGPEFLIYFQGTGAADDSGLPNDRFFAVRPEGSVSTLKIQRTERGDSAVYLCASSLLAGTNEQFFGPGTRLTVL.

This chain uses TRBV7-2 with TRBJ2-7; 15 nucleotides agree with TRBD2. The trim removed 3 bases at V and 5 bases at J, leaving 8 bases unmatched. Germline V gene data show CDR1 as SGHTA and CDR2 as FQGNSA. This CDR3 comprises 17 residues. CDR3 nucleotides: TGTGCCAGCAGCTTCCAGGGACTAGCGGGAGGAGGCAACGAGCAGTACTTC. Residues: CASSFQGLAGGGNEQYF.

The DNA of the CDR3 is TGCGCCAGCAGCCAAGAGTTCCTTGACAATGAGCAGTTCTTC. As protein: CASSQEFLDNEQFF. The V and J genes are TRBV4-1 and TRBJ2-1; D is undetermined. Germline assignment: CDR1 MGHRA and CDR2 YSYEKL. The CDR3 is made up of 14 amino acids. Trimming removed 0 bases at V and 5 bases at J, with 8 bases between.

Only one count was recorded for this clone. This chain links TRBV18 with TRBJ2-3, with TRBD2 matching 13 bases. Per the germline V gene, CDR1 is KGHSH and CDR2 is LQKENI. The CDR3 spans 18 residues. Trimming at V came to 3 bases and at J to 4 bases, leaving 10 bases not matched to a gene. The CDR3 region is CASSPGGSGLAGADTQYF. The CDR3 nucleotides read TGTGCCAGCTCACCCGGTGGGTCTGGACTAGCGGGAGCAGATACGCAGTATTTT.

The V and J genes are TRBV21-1 and TRBJ2-2. TRBV21-1 is a known pseudogene. The CDR3 loop spans 15 amino acids. CDR3 in amino acids: CANLTRTEHTGELFF. The CDR3 DNA sequence: TGTGCCAACCTGACTCGGACCGAGCACACCGGGGAGCTGTTTTTT.

The rearrangement uses TRBV7-8 and TRBJ1-1, with a tentative D call TRBD1 (6 bases). CDR3 length: 17 residues. The germline V gene has CDR1 SGHVS and CDR2 FQNEAQ. V gave up 1 base and J gave up 0 bases, with 15 bases separating them. This chain's CDR3 is CASSLEWGGDMNTEAFF. CDR3 in DNA: TGTGCCAGCAGCTTAGAATGGGGGGGGGACATGAACACTGAAGCTTTCTTT.

The chain joins TRBV27 to TRBJ2-5, with D perhaps given as TRBD1 or TRBD2 (5 bases each). The CDR3 length is 14 residues. The germline gives CDR1 MNHEY, CDR2 SMNVEV (reference sequence). V dropped 5 bases and J dropped 1 base, with 11 bases sitting between them. For the CDR3, the DNA is TGTGCCAGCAGTCCAGCAGGGACCCAAGAGACCCAGTACTTC. It encodes CASSPAGTQETQYF.